Following are 2 T cell receptor beta chains from one sample sequenced in a study of blood T cell repertoires in COVID-19. TCRdb's table, derived via immunoSEQ multiplex PCR, lists solely in-frame clones and lacks some. The sample has about 81,000 clones, around nine tenths seen once. Sequencing used peripheral blood. Every receptor here comes from a man in his sixties or seventies with active or convalescent COVID-19.

V gene TRBV19 combines with J gene TRBJ1-2; TRBD1 matches at 9 bases. With 5 bases clipped from V and 4 bases from J, the junction kept 5 bases outside the gene matches. The germline CDR1 and CDR2 sequences are LNHDA and SQIVND (reference sequence). CDR3 length: 14 amino acids. CDR3 nucleotide sequence: TGTGCCAGTAGTCCGGACAGGGGACGCTATGGCTACACCTTC. This codes for CASSPDRGRYGYTF.

This clone appeared once. The rearrangement uses TRBV27 and TRBJ1-1; TRBD1 matches 9 bases. CDR1 is MNHEY, CDR2 SMNVEV, per germline (reference sequence). CDR3 size: 14 residues. J was trimmed by 4 bases and V by 6 bases; bases with no gene match: 6. The CDR3 DNA follows: TGTGCCAGCAGGGACAGGGGCGTCCCCACTGAAGCTTTCTTT. Translating it yields CASRDRGVPTEAFF.